This paragraph reports one T cell receptor beta chain. Trimming stripped 9 bases from V and 3 bases from J, with 18 bases between. In germline, CDR1 is LNHDA, CDR2 SQIVND (reference sequence). This CDR3 is 15 amino acids long. Amplification of TCR beta CDR3 regions used RNA as the template. Initially, a first-round RT-PCR of the TCR CDR3 employed the HTBI primer set. TCRdb redid the calling of the multiplex PCR reads with MiXCR, one entry per CDR3 protein. The table has 660,000 or so distinct CDR3 sequences, 45% seen once. The data stem from a study of T cells in Graves' hyperthyroidism and ophthalmopathy.

The receptor was isolated from an adult man with Graves' disease, either hyperthyroidism or ophthalmopathy (not recorded which). The sample consisted of peripheral blood or thyroid tissue (not recorded which). V gene TRBV19 combines with J gene TRBJ1-5, with a weak D call TRBD1 (6 bases). The CDR3 reads CASSREQGFNQPQHF. The CDR3 DNA reads as TGTGCCAGCTCACGAGAACAGGGTTTCAATCAGCCCCAGCATTTT.